These 11 T cell receptor beta chains share one sample of origin, sequenced in a study of blood T cell repertoires in COVID-19. The method was immunoSEQ multiplex PCR; TCRdb's version includes in-frame clones alone and lacks a portion of them. The profile shows roughly 80,000 clones, around 86% of them singletons. The sequenced material came from peripheral blood. These receptors originate from an elderly man with acute or convalescent COVID-19.

V is TRBV5-6 and J is TRBJ1-2; possibly TRBD1 for D (6 bases). The CDR3 extends over 13 amino acids. The V and J ends lost 2 bases and 5 bases respectively, with 10 bases between them. CDR1 and CDR2 (germline): SGHDT, YYEEEE. The CDR3 loop is CASSLGGAYGYTF. The CDR3 DNA is TGTGCCAGCAGCTTAGGGGGGGCGTATGGCTACACCTTC.

This clone has just a few counts. The CDR3 DNA reads TGTGCCAGCAGCTTGATTGACAGGGCGGTCGAGCAGTTCTTC. Amino acid sequence: CASSLIDRAVEQFF. The rearrangement links TRBV5-4 to TRBJ2-1, with 7 nucleotides matching TRBD1. The junction had 8 bases not matched to a gene; V was cut back by 1 base and J by 10 bases. Germline CDR1 reads SGHNT; CDR2 reads YYREEE (reference sequence). CDR3 length: 14 residues.

This clone was detected a few times. The chain joins TRBV28 to TRBJ1-2, with D hard to call. Per the germline V gene, CDR1 is MDHEN and CDR2 is SYDVKM. The CDR3 is 15 amino acids. V lost 4 bases and J 5 bases, leaving 17 bases between the germline ends. The CDR3: CASSSPGERLYGYTF. CDR3 nucleotides: TGTGCCAGCAGTTCTCCCGGTGAGCGTCTGTATGGCTACACCTTC.

The rearrangement links TRBV28 to TRBJ1-2; D is possibly TRBD1 (5 bases). The CDR3 has 13 residues. Germline V CDR1 and CDR2: MDHEN, SYDVKM. The V end was cut by 5 bases, the J end by 0 bases, with 7 bases between. The CDR3 spells CASSRQSNYGYTF. CDR3 DNA: TGTGCCAGCAGTCGACAGTCTAACTATGGCTACACCTTC.

This clone has only one observation. This sequence joins TRBV10-3 and TRBJ2-1; the match to TRBD2 covers 14 bases. V shed 4 bases and J 7 bases; nucleotides not matched to a gene: 3. Germline CDR1 ENHRY, CDR2 SYGVKD. This CDR3 spans 15 amino acids. The CDR3 sequence: CAISGLAGGINEQFF. CDR3 DNA sequence: TGTGCCATCAGTGGACTAGCGGGAGGGATTAATGAGCAGTTCTTC.

Note on this clone: Germline is not matched at one junction end, which may reflect a read error. The chain combines TRBV28 with TRBJ1-5, with a weak D call TRBD1 (5 bases). This CDR3 is 11 amino acids long. The germline CDR1 and CDR2 sequences are MDHEN and SYDVKM. In nucleotides, the CDR3 is TGTGCCAGCAGTCCCCGGACACATCAAATTTTT. Protein product: CASSPRTHQIF.

The chain carries TRBV29-1 and TRBJ1-2; tentatively, D is TRBD1 (5 bases). V lost 1 base and J lost 4, with 13 bases in between. Germline CDR1 reads SQVTM; CDR2 reads ANQGSEA. The CDR3 has 14 amino acids. The CDR3 region is CSVEGKGIAYGYTF. The CDR3 nucleotides read TGCAGCGTTGAAGGAAAGGGGATCGCCTATGGCTACACCTTC.

The J gene is TRBJ2-7, the V gene TRBV29-1; D is possibly TRBD1 or TRBD2 (6 bases each). V gave up 8 bases and J gave up 0 bases, with 17 bases separating them. Germline CDR1 reads SQVTM; CDR2 reads ANQGSEA. This CDR3 region has 14 residues. This chain's CDR3 is CSPGVRGGSYEQYF. CDR3 coding DNA: TGCAGCCCGGGGGTCAGGGGTGGCTCCTACGAGCAGTACTTC.

This clone was detected once. V is TRBV5-6 and J is TRBJ1-1; D is unclear. The V and J ends lost 7 bases and 0 bases respectively, with 13 bases between them. Germline V lookup: CDR1 SGHDT, CDR2 YYEEEE. The CDR3 runs 14 residues. The CDR3 DNA reads as TGTGCCAGCGCGTGGGCCGGGGTGAACACTGAAGCTTTCTTT. This sequence encodes CASAWAGVNTEAFF.

Of note for this clone: The junction does not match germline at one end; this may be a read error. V gene TRBV7-7 combines with J gene TRBJ2-7; the match to TRBD2 covers 13 bases. Germline assignment: CDR1 SSHAT and CDR2 FNYEAQ (reference sequence). This CDR3 comprises 14 residues. The CDR3 coding sequence is TGTGCTAGCAGTCCCGGACTAGCGGGAGCGAAGCAGTACTTC. Translated: CASSPGLAGAKQYF.

CDR3 DNA sequence: TGTGCCAGCAGCTCCATACAGGGCCTGTTCTCCTACAATGAGCAGTTCTTC. Translating it yields CASSSIQGLFSYNEQFF. The V call is TRBV11-2, the J call TRBJ2-1; weak D call: TRBD1 (6 bases). Germline CDR1 SGHAT, CDR2 FQNNGV. The CDR3 length is 17 residues. The ends were cut back, 4 bases at V and 0 bases at J, with 16 bases in the middle. The variable domain in full, completed from reference TRBV11-2 and TRBJ2-1, reads EAGVAQSPRYKIIEKRQSVAFWCNPISGHATLYWYQQILGQGPKLLIQFQNNGVVDDSQLPKDRFSAERLKGVDSTLKIQPAKLEDSAVYLCASSSIQGLFSYNEQFFGPGTRLTVL.